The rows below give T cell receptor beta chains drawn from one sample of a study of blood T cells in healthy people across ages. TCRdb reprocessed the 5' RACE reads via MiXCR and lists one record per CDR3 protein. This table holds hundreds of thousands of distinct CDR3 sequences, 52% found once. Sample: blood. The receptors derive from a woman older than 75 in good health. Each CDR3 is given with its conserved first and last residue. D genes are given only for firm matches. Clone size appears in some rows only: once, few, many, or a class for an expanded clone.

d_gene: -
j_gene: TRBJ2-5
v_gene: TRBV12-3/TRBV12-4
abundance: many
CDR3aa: CASNLGHYLAQYF
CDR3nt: TGTGCCAGCAACCTAGGACATTACTTGGCCCAGTACTTC

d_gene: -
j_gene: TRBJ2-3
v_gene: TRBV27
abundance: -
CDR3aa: CASSFKGGGSRTDTQYF
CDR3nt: TGTGCCAGCAGTTTTAAGGGGGGTGGGAGCCGCACAGATACGCAGTATTTT

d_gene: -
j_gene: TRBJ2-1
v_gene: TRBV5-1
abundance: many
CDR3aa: CASRTNNEQFF
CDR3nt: TGCGCCAGCAGGACCAACAATGAGCAGTTCTTC

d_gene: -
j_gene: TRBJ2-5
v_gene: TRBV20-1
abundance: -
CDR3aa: CSARAGGTQYF
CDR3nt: TGCAGTGCTAGAGCCGGGGGGACCCAGTACTTC

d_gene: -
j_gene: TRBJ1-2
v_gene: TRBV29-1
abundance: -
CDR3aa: CSVESGVNYGYTF
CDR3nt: TGCAGCGTTGAATCGGGGGTCAACTATGGCTACACCTTC

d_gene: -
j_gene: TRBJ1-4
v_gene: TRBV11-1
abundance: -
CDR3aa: CASSLTPLRTIEKLFF
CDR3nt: TGTGCCAGCAGCCTAACACCACTACGGACCATCGAAAAACTGTTTTTT

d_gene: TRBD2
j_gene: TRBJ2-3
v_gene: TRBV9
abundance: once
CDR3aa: CASSAHSGSADTQYF
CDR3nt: TGTGCCAGCAGCGCCCATAGCGGGAGTGCAGATACGCAGTATTTT

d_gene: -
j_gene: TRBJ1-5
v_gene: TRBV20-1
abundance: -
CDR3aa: CSAIGENSNQPQHF
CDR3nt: TGCAGTGCTATAGGGGAAAATAGCAATCAGCCCCAGCATTTT

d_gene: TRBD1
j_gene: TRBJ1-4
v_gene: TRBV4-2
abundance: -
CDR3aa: CASSQDGGTGMNEKLFF
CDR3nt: TGTGCCAGCAGCCAAGATGGGGGGACAGGAATGAATGAAAAACTGTTTTTT

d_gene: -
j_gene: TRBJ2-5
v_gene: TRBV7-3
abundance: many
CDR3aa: CASSRGTAETQYF
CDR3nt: TGTGCCAGCAGCCGCGGGACAGCGGAGACCCAGTACTTC

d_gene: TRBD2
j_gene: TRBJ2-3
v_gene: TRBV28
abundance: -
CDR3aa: CASSGGTSPDTQYF
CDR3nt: TGTGCCAGCAGTGGAGGGACTAGCCCAGATACGCAGTATTTT

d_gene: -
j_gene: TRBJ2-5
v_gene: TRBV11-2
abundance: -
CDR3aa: CASSLGFRQGGEQYF
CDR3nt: TGTGCCAGCAGCTTAGGCTTCCGACAGGGAGGTGAGCAGTACTTC

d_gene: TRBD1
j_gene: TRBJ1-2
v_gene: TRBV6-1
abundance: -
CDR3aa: CASSEAWGQGADNYGYTF
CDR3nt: TGTGCCAGCAGTGAAGCGTGGGGACAGGGGGCCGATAACTATGGCTACACCTTC

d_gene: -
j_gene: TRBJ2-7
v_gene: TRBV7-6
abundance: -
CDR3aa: CASSPVGRTYNEQYF
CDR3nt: TGTGCCAGCAGCCCCGTCGGGCGGACCTACAATGAGCAGTACTTC

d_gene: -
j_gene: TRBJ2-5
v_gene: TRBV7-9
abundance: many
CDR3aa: CASSLIQRGETQYF
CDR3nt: TGTGCCAGCAGCTTAATCCAGCGCGGAGAGACCCAGTACTTC

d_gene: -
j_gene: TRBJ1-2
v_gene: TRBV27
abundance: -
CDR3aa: CASSLGPKNGYTF
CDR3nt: TGTGCCAGCAGTCTCGGGCCGAAGAATGGCTACACCTTC

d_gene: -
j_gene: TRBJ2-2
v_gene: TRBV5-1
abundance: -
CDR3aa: CASSPGPSNGELFF
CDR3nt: TGCGCCAGCAGCCCGGGACCCTCCAACGGGGAGCTGTTTTTT

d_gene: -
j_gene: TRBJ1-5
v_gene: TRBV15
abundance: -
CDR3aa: CATSRDQGSNQPQHF
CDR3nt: TGTGCCACCAGCAGAGACCAGGGTAGCAATCAGCCCCAGCATTTT

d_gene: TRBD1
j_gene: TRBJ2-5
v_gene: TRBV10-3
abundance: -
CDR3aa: CAISRSGQGARETQYF
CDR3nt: TGTGCCATCAGTAGATCCGGACAGGGGGCGAGGGAGACCCAGTACTTC

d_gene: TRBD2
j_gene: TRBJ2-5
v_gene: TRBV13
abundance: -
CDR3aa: CASSFLSGRADKQYF
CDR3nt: TGTGCCAGCAGCTTCCTTAGCGGGAGGGCCGACAAGCAGTACTTC

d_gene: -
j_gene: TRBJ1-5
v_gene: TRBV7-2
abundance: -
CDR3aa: CASSLGPDLNQPQHF
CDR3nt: TGTGCCAGCAGCTTAGGACCGGACCTCAATCAGCCCCAGCATTTT

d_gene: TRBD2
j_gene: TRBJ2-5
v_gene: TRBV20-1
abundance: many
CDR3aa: CSAIIAGGAETQYF
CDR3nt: TGCAGTGCGATTATAGCGGGGGGAGCGGAGACCCAGTACTTC

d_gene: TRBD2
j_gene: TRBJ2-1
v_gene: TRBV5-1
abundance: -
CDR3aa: CASSLNAGVANGQFF
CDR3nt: TGCGCCAGCAGCTTGAACGCGGGAGTTGCTAATGGGCAGTTCTTC